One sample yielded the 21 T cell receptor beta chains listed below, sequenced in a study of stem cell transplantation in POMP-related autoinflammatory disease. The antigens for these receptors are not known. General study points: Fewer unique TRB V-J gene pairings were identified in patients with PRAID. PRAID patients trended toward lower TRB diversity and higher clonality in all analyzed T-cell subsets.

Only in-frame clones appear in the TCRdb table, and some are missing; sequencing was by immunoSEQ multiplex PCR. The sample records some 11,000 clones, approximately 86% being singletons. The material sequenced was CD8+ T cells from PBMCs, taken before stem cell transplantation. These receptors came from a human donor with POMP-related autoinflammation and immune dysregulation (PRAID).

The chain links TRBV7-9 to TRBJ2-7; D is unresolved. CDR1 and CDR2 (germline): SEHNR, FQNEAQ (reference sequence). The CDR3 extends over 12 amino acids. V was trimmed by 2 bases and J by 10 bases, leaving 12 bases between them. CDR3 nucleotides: TGTGCCAGCAGCTTAATAGGGCTCGAACAGTACTTC. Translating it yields CASSLIGLEQYF.

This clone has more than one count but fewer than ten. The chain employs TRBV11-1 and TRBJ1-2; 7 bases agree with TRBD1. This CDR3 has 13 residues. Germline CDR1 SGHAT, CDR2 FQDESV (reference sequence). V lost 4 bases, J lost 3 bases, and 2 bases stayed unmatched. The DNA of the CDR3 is TGTGCCAGCAGCTCGACAGGGTACTATGGCTACACCTTC. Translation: CASSSTGYYGYTF.

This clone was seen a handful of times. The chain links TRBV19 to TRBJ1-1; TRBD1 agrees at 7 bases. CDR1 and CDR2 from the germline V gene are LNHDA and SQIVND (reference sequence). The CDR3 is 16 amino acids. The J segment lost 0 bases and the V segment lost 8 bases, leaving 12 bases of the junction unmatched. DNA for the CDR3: TGTGCCAGTCTTAAGACAGGGAGGGGGGTGAACACTGAAGCTTTCTTT. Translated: CASLKTGRGVNTEAFF.

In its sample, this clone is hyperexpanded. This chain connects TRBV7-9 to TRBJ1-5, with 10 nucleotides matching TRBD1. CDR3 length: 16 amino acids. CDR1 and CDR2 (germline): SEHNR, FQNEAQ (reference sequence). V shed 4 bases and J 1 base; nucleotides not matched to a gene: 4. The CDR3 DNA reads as TGTGCCAGCAGCTCGGGACAGGGGTTCAGCAATCAGCCCCAGCATTTT. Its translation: CASSSGQGFSNQPQHF.

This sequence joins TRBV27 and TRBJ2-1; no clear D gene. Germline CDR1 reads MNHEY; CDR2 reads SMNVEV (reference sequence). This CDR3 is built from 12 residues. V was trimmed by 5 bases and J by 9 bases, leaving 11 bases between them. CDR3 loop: CASSLYRSEQFF. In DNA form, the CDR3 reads TGTGCCAGCAGTCTCTATAGGTCTGAGCAGTTCTTC.

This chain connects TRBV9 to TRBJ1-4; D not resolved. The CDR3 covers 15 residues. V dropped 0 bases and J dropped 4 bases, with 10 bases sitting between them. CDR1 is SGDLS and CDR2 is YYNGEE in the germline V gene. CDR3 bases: TGTGCCAGCAGCGTAGACCCCTCAGTTAATGAAAAACTGTTTTTT. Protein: CASSVDPSVNEKLFF.

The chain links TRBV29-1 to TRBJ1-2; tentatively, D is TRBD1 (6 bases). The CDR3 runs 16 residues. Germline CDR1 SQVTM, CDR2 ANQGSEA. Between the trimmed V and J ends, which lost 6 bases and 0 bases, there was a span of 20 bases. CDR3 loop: CSVGAPRRKANYGYTF. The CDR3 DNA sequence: TGCAGCGTGGGGGCCCCCAGGCGGAAAGCTAACTATGGCTACACCTTC.

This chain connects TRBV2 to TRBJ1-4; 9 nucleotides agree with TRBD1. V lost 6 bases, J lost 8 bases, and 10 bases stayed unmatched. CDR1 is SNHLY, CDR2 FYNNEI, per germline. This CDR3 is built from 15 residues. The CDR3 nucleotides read TGTGCCAGCAGGCCAGACAGGGGGGGGAGCGAAAAACTGTTTTTT. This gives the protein CASRPDRGGSEKLFF.

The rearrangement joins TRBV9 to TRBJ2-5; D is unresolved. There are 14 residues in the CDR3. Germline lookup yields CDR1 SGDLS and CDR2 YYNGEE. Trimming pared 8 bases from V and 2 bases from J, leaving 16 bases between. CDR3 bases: TGTGCCAGTGGTAAGGCGGATAGTCAAGAGACCCAGTACTTC. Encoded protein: CASGKADSQETQYF. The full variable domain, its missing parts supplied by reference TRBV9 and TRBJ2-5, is DSGVTQTPKHLITATGQRVTLRCSPRSGDLSVYWYQQSLDQGLQFLIQYYNGEERAKGNILERFSAQQFPDLHSELNLSSLELGDSALYFCASGKADSQETQYFGPGTRLLVL.

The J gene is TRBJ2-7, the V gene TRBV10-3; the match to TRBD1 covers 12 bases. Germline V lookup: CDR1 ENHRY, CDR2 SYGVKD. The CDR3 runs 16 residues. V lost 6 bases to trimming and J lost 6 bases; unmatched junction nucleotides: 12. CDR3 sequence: CAISNSGQGAWLEQYF. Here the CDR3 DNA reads TGTGCCATCAGCAACTCGGGACAGGGGGCATGGCTCGAGCAGTACTTC.

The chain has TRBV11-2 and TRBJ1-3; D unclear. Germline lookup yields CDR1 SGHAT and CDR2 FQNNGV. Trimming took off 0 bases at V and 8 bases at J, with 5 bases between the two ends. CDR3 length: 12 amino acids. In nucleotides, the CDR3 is TGTGCCAGCAGCTTAGACGTGTACACCATATATTTT. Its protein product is CASSLDVYTIYF.

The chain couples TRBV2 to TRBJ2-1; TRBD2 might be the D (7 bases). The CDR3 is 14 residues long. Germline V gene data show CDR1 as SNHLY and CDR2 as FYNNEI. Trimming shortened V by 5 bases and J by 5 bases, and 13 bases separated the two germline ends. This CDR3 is CASSSAGANNEQFF. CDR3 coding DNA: TGTGCCAGCAGTAGCGCGGGGGCCAACAATGAGCAGTTCTTC.

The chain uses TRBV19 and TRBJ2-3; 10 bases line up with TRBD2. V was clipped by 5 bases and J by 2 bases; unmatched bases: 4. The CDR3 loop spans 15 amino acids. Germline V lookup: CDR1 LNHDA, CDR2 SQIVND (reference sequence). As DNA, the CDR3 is TGTGCCAGTAGTCCACTAGCGGGATACACAGATACGCAGTATTTT. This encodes CASSPLAGYTDTQYF.

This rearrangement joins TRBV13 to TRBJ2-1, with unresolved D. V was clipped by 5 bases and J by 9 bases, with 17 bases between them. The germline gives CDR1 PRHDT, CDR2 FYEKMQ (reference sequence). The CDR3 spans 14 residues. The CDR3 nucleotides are TGTGCCAGCAGCCCCCGTCTACGTACAAGTGAGCAGTTCTTC. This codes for CASSPRLRTSEQFF.

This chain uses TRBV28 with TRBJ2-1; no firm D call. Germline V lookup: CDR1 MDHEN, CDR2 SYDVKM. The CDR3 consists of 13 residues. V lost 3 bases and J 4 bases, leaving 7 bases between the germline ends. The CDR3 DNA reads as TGTGCCAGCAGTTTGGCGGCATACAATGAGCAGTTCTTC. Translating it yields CASSLAAYNEQFF.

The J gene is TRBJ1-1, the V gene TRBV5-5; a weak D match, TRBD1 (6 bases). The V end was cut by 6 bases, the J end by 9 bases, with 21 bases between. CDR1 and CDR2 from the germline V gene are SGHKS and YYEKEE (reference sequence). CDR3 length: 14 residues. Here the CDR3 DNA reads TGTGCCAGCACCCCTGCGGGACAACTCTTCCAAGCTTTCTTT. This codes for CASTPAGQLFQAFF.

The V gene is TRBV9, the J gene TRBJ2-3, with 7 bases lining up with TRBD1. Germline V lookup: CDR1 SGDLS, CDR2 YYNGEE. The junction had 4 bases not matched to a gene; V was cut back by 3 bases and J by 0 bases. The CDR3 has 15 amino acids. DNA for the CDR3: TGTGCCAGCAGCGCAGGGGGTTACAGCACAGATACGCAGTATTTT. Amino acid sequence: CASSAGGYSTDTQYF.

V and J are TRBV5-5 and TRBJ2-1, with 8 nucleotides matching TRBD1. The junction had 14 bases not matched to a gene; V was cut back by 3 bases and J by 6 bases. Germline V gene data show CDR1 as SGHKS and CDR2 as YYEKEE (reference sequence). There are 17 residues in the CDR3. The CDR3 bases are TGTGCCAGCAGCTCACCGGGACAGGACGGTTGGGGCAATGAGCAGTTCTTC. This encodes CASSSPGQDGWGNEQFF.

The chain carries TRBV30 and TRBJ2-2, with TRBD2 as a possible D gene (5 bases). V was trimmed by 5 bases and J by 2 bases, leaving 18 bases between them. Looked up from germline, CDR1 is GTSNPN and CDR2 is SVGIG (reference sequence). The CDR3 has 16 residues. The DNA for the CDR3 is TGTGCCTGGGAAAGAACTAGTATGGAAAACACCGGGGAGCTGTTTTTT. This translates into CAWERTSMENTGELFF.

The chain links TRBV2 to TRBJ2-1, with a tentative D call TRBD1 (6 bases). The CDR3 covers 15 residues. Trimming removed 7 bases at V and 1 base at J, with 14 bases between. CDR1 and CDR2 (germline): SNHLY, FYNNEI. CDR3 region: CASNSKGVSYNEQFF. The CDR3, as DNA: TGTGCCAGCAACTCGAAGGGGGTGTCCTACAATGAGCAGTTCTTC.

CDR3: CASSYSGSQNEQFF. Written as DNA, the CDR3 is TGTGCCAGCAGTTACTCGGGAAGCCAGAATGAGCAGTTCTTC. This chain connects TRBV6-5 to TRBJ2-1; D remains unclear. The V end lost 0 bases, the J end lost 7 bases, and 10 bases lay between the germline ends. This CDR3 contains 14 residues. From germline, CDR1 is MNHEY and CDR2 SVGAGI.